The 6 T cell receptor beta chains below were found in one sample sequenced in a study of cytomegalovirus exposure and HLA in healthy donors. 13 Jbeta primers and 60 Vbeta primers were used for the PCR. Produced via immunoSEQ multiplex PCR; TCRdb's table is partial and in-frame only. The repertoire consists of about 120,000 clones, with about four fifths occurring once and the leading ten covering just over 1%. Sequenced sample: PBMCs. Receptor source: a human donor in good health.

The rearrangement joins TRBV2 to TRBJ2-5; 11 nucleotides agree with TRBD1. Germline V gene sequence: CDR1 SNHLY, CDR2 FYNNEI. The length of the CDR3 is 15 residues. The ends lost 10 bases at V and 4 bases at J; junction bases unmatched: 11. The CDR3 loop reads CATLGGTGGAETQYF. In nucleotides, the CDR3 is TGTGCCACCCTGGGGGGGACAGGGGGTGCAGAGACCCAGTACTTC. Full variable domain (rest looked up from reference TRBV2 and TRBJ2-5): EPEVTQTPSHQVTQMGQEVILRCVPISNHLYFYWYRQILGQKVEFLVSFYNNEISEKSEIFDDQFSVERPDGSNFTLKIRSTKLEDSAMYFCATLGGTGGAETQYFGPGTRLLVL.

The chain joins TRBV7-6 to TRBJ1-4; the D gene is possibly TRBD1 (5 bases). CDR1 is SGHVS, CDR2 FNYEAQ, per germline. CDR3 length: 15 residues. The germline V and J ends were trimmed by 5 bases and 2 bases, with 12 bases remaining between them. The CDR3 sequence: CASSPYAGTNEKLFF. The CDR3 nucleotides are TGTGCCAGCAGCCCCTACGCAGGGACTAATGAAAAACTGTTTTTT.

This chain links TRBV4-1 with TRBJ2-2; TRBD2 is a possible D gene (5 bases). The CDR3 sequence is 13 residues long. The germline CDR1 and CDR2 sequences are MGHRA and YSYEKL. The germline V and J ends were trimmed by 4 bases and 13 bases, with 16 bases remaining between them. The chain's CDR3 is CASSPTRTLGLFF. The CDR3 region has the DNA TGCGCCAGCAGCCCCACCCGGACTCTTGGGCTGTTTTTT.

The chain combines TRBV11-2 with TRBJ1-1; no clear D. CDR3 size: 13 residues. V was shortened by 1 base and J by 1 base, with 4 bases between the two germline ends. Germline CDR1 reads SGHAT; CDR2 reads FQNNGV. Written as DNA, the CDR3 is TGTGCCAGCAGCTTAGGCAGGAACACTGAAGCTTTCTTT. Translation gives CASSLGRNTEAFF.

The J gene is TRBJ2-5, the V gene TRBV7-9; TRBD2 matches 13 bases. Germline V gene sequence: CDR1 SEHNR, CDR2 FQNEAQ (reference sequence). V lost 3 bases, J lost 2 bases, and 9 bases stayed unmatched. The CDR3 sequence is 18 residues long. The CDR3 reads CASSFPQPTSGGQETQYF. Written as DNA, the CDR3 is TGTGCCAGCAGCTTCCCTCAACCGACTAGCGGGGGGCAAGAGACCCAGTACTTC.

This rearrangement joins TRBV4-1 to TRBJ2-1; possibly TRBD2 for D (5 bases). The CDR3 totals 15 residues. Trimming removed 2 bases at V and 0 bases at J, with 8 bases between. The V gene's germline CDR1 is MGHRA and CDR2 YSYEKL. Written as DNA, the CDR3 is TGCGCCAGCAGCCAATGGACTGACTCCTACAATGAGCAGTTCTTC. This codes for CASSQWTDSYNEQFF.